Presented here are 10 T cell receptor beta chains from one specimen sequenced in a study of blood T cell repertoires in COVID-19. Produced via immunoSEQ multiplex PCR; TCRdb's table is partial and in-frame only. The table has roughly 150,000 clones, approximately 90% seen once. The sequencing input was peripheral blood. These receptors were taken from a human donor in a cohort sampled during active COVID-19.

This clone was seen only a few times. This rearrangement joins TRBV5-5 to TRBJ1-5; 7 positions match TRBD1. CDR3 length: 15 residues. J gave up 6 bases and V 4 bases, and 10 bases lay outside the gene matches. CDR1 and CDR2 (germline): SGHKS, YYEKEE (reference sequence). Here the CDR3 DNA reads TGTGCCAGCAGCCTAGAAAGACAGGGCAGTCAGCCCCAGCATTTT. Amino acid sequence: CASSLERQGSQPQHF. The variable domain in full, completed from reference TRBV5-5 and TRBJ1-5, reads DAGVTQSPTHLIKTRGQQVTLRCSPISGHKSVSWYQQVLGQGPQFIFQYYEKEERGRGNFPDRFSARQFPNYSSELNVNALLLGDSALYLCASSLERQGSQPQHFGDGTRLSIL.

This clone was counted between two and nine times. The rearrangement links TRBV2 to TRBJ1-3; D call uncertain. From germline, CDR1 is SNHLY and CDR2 FYNNEI. Trimming cost V 2 bases and J 4 bases, with 9 bases left between them. The CDR3 is 14 residues long. CDR3 sequence (DNA): TGTGCCAGCAGTGAAACGGGGTTCGGAAACACCATATATTTT. Translation: CASSETGFGNTIYF. The full variable domain, rest sourced from reference TRBV2 and TRBJ1-3, is EPEVTQTPSHQVTQMGQEVILRCVPISNHLYFYWYRQILGQKVEFLVSFYNNEISEKSEIFDDQFSVERPDGSNFTLKIRSTKLEDSAMYFCASSETGFGNTIYFGEGSWLTVV.

This clone came up once. Other DNA sequences in the sample encode the same CDR3. J is TRBJ2-5 and V is TRBV7-2; D not certain. From germline, CDR1 is SGHTA and CDR2 FQGNSA. The CDR3 sequence is 13 residues long. V lost 2 bases, J lost 5 bases, and 9 bases lay in between. The CDR3 is CASSLNRVETQYF. CDR3 sequence (DNA): TGTGCCAGCAGCTTAAACCGGGTGGAGACCCAGTACTTC.

The rearrangement joins TRBV20-1 to TRBJ2-7, with a possible D match to TRBD1 (6 bases). V lost 3 bases and J lost 2, with 11 bases in between. Germline V gene sequence: CDR1 DFQATT, CDR2 SNEGSKA (reference sequence). The CDR3 has 13 residues. CDR3 loop: CSASDGTTYEQYF. Here the CDR3 DNA reads TGCAGTGCTAGTGACGGGACAACCTACGAGCAGTACTTC.

This chain joins TRBV5-4 and TRBJ2-2; 9 positions agree with TRBD1. With V trimmed by 0 bases and J by 5 bases, 8 bases remained unmatched. CDR1 and CDR2 from the germline V gene are SGHNT and YYREEE (reference sequence). The CDR3 runs to 17 residues. The CDR3 loop reads CASSLGWGQGRTGELFF. As DNA, the CDR3 is TGTGCCAGCAGCTTGGGATGGGGACAGGGTAGGACCGGGGAGCTGTTTTTT.

This clone was observed once. This chain connects TRBV29-1 to TRBJ1-2, with TRBD1 matching over 9 bases. This CDR3 is 15 amino acids long. V shed 3 bases, J shed 2 bases, and the junction held 7 bases outside the gene matches. Germline loops: CDR1 SQVTM, CDR2 ANQGSEA. This CDR3 is CSVDNSGQGNYGYTF. CDR3 DNA sequence: TGCAGCGTTGATAACTCGGGACAGGGAAACTATGGCTACACCTTC.

CDR3 DNA sequence: TGTGCCAGCAGCTTCCAATCAGGGCACTATGGCTACACCTTC. It encodes CASSFQSGHYGYTF. The chain couples TRBV13 to TRBJ1-2; D is perhaps TRBD1 (5 bases). The CDR3 contains 14 residues. The germline CDR1 and CDR2 sequences are PRHDT and FYEKMQ (reference sequence). Trimming took 3 bases from V and 3 from J, leaving 11 bases between them.

V and J are TRBV13 and TRBJ2-7; 7 bases agree with TRBD2. The germline gives CDR1 PRHDT, CDR2 FYEKMQ (reference sequence). V was pared by 6 bases and J by 6 bases, with 2 bases of the junction left unmatched. This CDR3 is built from 11 residues. This CDR3 reads CASRGEGEQYF. CDR3 sequence (DNA): TGTGCCAGCAGGGGGGAGGGCGAGCAGTACTTC.

The chain is built from TRBV29-1 and TRBJ2-7, with a tentative D call TRBD2 (6 bases). CDR3 length: 13 amino acids. In germline, CDR1 is SQVTM, CDR2 ANQGSEA. Trimming removed 3 bases from V and 2 bases from J, with 11 bases in between. The CDR3 is CSVDRGSPYEQYF. The CDR3 bases are TGCAGCGTTGACCGGGGGTCCCCCTACGAGCAGTACTTC.

V and J are TRBV5-1 and TRBJ2-1; 8 bases agree with TRBD2. Germline V gene data show CDR1 as SGHRS and CDR2 as YFSETQ. CDR3 size: 16 residues. J lost 5 bases, V lost 4 bases, and 11 bases had no gene match. The chain's CDR3 is CASSLIAGMLDNEQFF. The CDR3 DNA sequence: TGCGCCAGCAGCCTTATAGCGGGGATGTTAGACAATGAGCAGTTCTTC.